This record concerns one TCR beta chain sequence. Its cognate antigen is unknown. This sample was included in a study of cytomegalovirus exposure and HLA in healthy donors. Whole-study findings and limits: Cytomegalovirus status, reportedly, was diagnosed with high specificity and sensitivity by the classifier. The likely explanation for a cluster of highly shared sequence variants was sequencing artifact. Evidence from a later analysis indicated that most CMV-associated TCR beta chains looked HLA-restricted.

The PCR made use of 60 Vbeta and 13 Jbeta primers. The table came from immunoSEQ multiplex PCR; TCRdb's copy has only in-frame clones and leaves some out. Among 250,000 to 300,000 clones, 84% were seen once, and the ten largest hold 2%. Everyone who donated was a healthy bone marrow donor. The receptor was isolated from a middle-aged woman in good health and CMV-seropositive. The sample taken for sequencing was PBMCs.

CDR3 loop: CASSLTSDRSYEQYF. The CDR3 nucleotides are TGTGCCAGCAGCCTAACTAGCGACCGCTCCTACGAGCAGTACTTC. The V call is TRBV11-2, the J call TRBJ2-7, with 7 bases that match TRBD2. CDR3 length equals 15 residues. Per the germline V gene, CDR1 is SGHAT and CDR2 is FQNNGV. J lost 0 bases, V lost 5 bases, and 7 bases had no gene match.